These 24 T cell receptor beta chains were sequenced from one sample in a study of T-cell reconstitution after alpha-beta-depleted transplantation in children. Molecular barcoding with unique molecular identifiers was used for the TCRbeta library. TCRdb reanalysed the PCR reads using MiXCR and keeps one entry per CDR3 protein. The sample shows about 440,000 distinct CDR3 sequences, around two fifths of them seen only once. Sequenced material: PBMCs, taken before TCRalphabeta/CD19-depleted stem cell transplant. The receptors were sampled from a girl aged 2 to 10 with aplastic anemia, due to receive a stem cell transplant.

The chain combines TRBV6-5 with TRBJ2-2, with D tentatively TRBD1 or TRBD2 (5 bases each). CDR1 and CDR2 from the germline V gene are MNHEY and SVGAGI. The CDR3 has 15 amino acids. V was shortened by 4 bases and J by 6 bases, with 15 bases between the two germline ends. This CDR3 is CASSSSGPRPGELFF. The CDR3 region has the DNA TGTGCCAGCAGTTCCTCGGGACCCCGGCCCGGGGAGCTGTTTTTT.

There are a few counts of this clonotype. This chain links TRBV7-2 with TRBJ2-1; 8 bases match TRBD2. The CDR3 is made up of 14 amino acids. The V gene end was trimmed by 4 bases and the J gene end by 10 bases; junction bases not matched to a gene: 9. In germline, CDR1 is SGHTA, CDR2 FQGNSA. The CDR3 region is CASSYHRGGNEQFF. As DNA, the CDR3 is TGTGCCAGCAGCTACCACCGGGGGGGTAACGAGCAGTTCTTC.

This clonotype was observed many times. The chain has TRBV5-1 and TRBJ1-5, with 7 bases fitting TRBD1. Germline V gene data show CDR1 as SGHRS and CDR2 as YFSETQ. The CDR3 spans 15 residues. With 1 base clipped from V and 4 bases from J, the junction kept 5 bases outside the gene matches. The chain's CDR3 is CASSLRNRGNQPQHF. In DNA form, the CDR3 reads TGCGCCAGCAGCTTGCGAAACAGGGGAAATCAGCCCCAGCATTTT. Using reference TRBV5-1 and TRBJ1-5 for the parts outside the CDR3, the full variable domain is KAGVTQTPRYLIKTRGQQVTLSCSPISGHRSVSWYQQTPGQGLQFLFEYFSETQRNKGNFPGRFSGRQFSNSRSEMNVSTLELGDSALYLCASSLRNRGNQPQHFGDGTRLSIL.

V usage is TRBV7-3 and J usage is TRBJ2-7; 12 bases are shared with TRBD2. The CDR3 is made up of 18 amino acids. The V gene end was trimmed by 4 bases and the J gene end by 2 bases; junction bases not matched to a gene: 12. CDR1 and CDR2 from the germline V gene are SGHTA and FQGTGA. CDR3 loop: CASSYRGLAGGRPYEQYF. CDR3 DNA sequence: TGTGCCAGCAGCTACCGCGGCCTAGCGGGGGGGCGCCCCTACGAGCAGTACTTC.

The J gene is TRBJ2-2, the V gene TRBV13; TRBD1 agrees at 7 bases. Germline CDR1 is PRHDT and CDR2 is FYEKMQ (reference sequence). This CDR3 has 15 amino acids. V was pared by 4 bases and J by 9 bases, with 11 bases of the junction left unmatched. CDR3 sequence reads: CASSSEQGWAWELFF. Here the CDR3 DNA reads TGTGCCAGCAGCTCGGAACAGGGGTGGGCCTGGGAGCTGTTTTTT.

The gene calls are TRBV7-3 and TRBJ2-3, with TRBD2 matching over 8 bases. The CDR3 sequence is 14 residues long. The V segment lost 5 bases and the J segment 2 bases; nucleotides outside the gene matches: 3. The germline gives CDR1 SGHTA, CDR2 FQGTGA. CDR3: CASSAGLVTDTQYF. CDR3 nucleotides: TGTGCCAGCAGCGCGGGACTAGTCACAGATACGCAGTATTTT.

This clonotype was detected ten times or more. As DNA, the CDR3 is TGCAGTGGGACTGGGGGGGAAGAGACCCAGTACTTC. This gives the protein CSGTGGEETQYF. The chain couples TRBV20-1 to TRBJ2-5; 7 nucleotides align to TRBD2. After removal of 7 bases from V and 3 bases from J, the junction contained 5 bases not matched to a gene. The CDR3 length is 12 residues. From germline, CDR1 is DFQATT and CDR2 SNEGSKA (reference sequence).

This clonotype has a count of ten or more. V is TRBV15 and J is TRBJ2-7; maybe TRBD1 (6 bases). Deletions cut 5 bases from V and 4 bases from J, with 18 bases between. This CDR3 is 15 amino acids long. Germline assignment: CDR1 LNHNV and CDR2 YYDKDF (reference sequence). In nucleotides, the CDR3 is TGTGCCACCAGCGCCCGACGGGACAATAGGTACGAGCAGTACTTC. Translation: CATSARRDNRYEQYF.

This clonotype appeared many times. Here the CDR3 DNA reads TGCGCCAGCAGTGGGTCGTTGGACAGCTACTACGAGCAGTACTTC. Translation: CASSGSLDSYYEQYF. The rearrangement joins TRBV10-2 to TRBJ2-7, with D possibly being TRBD1 (6 bases). The V gene's germline CDR1 is WSHSY and CDR2 SAAADI. Trimming cost V 4 bases and J 3 bases, with 16 bases left between them. The CDR3 length is 15 residues.

Regarding this clonotype: This may come from a read error, since a much larger clone is one base off. The chain joins TRBV12-3 or TRBV12-4 to TRBJ1-1; D is possibly TRBD1 (6 bases). The CDR3 has 13 amino acids. V was shortened by 8 bases and J by 4 bases, with 14 bases between the two germline ends. The CDR3, as DNA: TGTGCCAGCTTAGGGGGGTGGTGCACTGAAGCTTTCTTT. Translating gives CASLGGWCTEAFF.

The CDR3 is CSVEDRRLRSTDTQYF. CDR3 DNA sequence: TGCAGCGTTGAAGACCGTCGTCTACGGAGCACAGATACGCAGTATTTT. V gene TRBV29-1 combines with J gene TRBJ2-3; the D is unclear. Germline CDR1 reads SQVTM; CDR2 reads ANQGSEA. The CDR3 covers 16 residues. The V and J ends lost 0 bases and 0 bases respectively, with 13 bases between them.

This clonotype was seen repeatedly, ten times or more. CDR3 residues: CAWRGLAGIADTQYF. The CDR3 region has the DNA TGTGCCTGGAGGGGACTAGCGGGAATCGCAGATACGCAGTATTTT. The V and J genes are TRBV30 and TRBJ2-3; 13 nucleotides align to TRBD2. V lost 3 bases to trimming and J lost 4 bases; unmatched junction nucleotides: 4. The CDR3 extends over 15 amino acids. Germline lookup yields CDR1 GTSNPN and CDR2 SVGIG (reference sequence).

This clonotype was observed a handful of times. The rearrangement links TRBV20-1 to TRBJ1-4, with D perhaps matching TRBD1 (5 bases). Trimming stripped 2 bases from V and 7 bases from J, with 14 bases between. The germline gives CDR1 DFQATT, CDR2 SNEGSKA (reference sequence). The CDR3 totals 14 residues. CDR3 region: CSARPGTRGEKLFF. The DNA of the CDR3 is TGCAGTGCTAGACCCGGGACGCGGGGTGAAAAACTGTTTTTT.

This sequence joins TRBV30 and TRBJ1-5; no clear D. Between the trimmed V and J ends, which lost 4 bases and 2 bases, there was a span of 18 bases. The CDR3 runs to 16 residues. In germline, CDR1 is GTSNPN, CDR2 SVGIG (reference sequence). CDR3 protein: CAWTTGQSGRNQPQHF. The CDR3 region has the DNA TGTGCCTGGACCACGGGTCAATCAGGCCGCAATCAGCCCCAGCATTTT.

V and J are TRBV2 and TRBJ2-1, with D perhaps TRBD1 (6 bases). V was clipped by 10 bases and J by 6 bases, with 19 bases between them. Germline V gives CDR1 SNHLY, CDR2 FYNNEI. This CDR3 comprises 14 residues. CDR3 residues: CANIKAQGSNEQFF. CDR3 DNA: TGTGCCAACATTAAGGCTCAGGGGAGCAATGAGCAGTTCTTC.

This clonotype has a count of ten or more. The rearrangement links TRBV12-3 or TRBV12-4 to TRBJ2-7, with 9 bases identical to TRBD2. This CDR3 has 14 residues. Trimming removed 6 bases from V and 3 bases from J; junction bases left unmatched: 6. This CDR3 reads CASSPSGVVYEQYF. In DNA form, the CDR3 reads TGTGCCAGCAGCCCTAGCGGGGTAGTCTACGAGCAGTACTTC.

This clonotype appeared many times. The chain has TRBV29-1 and TRBJ1-1; TRBD1 is a possible D gene (6 bases). This CDR3 has 13 amino acids. The V end was cut by 6 bases, the J end by 2 bases, with 13 bases between. Germline assignment: CDR1 SQVTM and CDR2 ANQGSEA. The CDR3 nucleotides read TGCAGCGTATCCGGACAGACTAACACTGAAGCTTTCTTT. Residues: CSVSGQTNTEAFF.

This chain uses TRBV7-9 with TRBJ2-3, with 8 bases matching TRBD1. The CDR3 has 16 amino acids. The V gene's germline CDR1 is SEHNR and CDR2 FQNEAQ (reference sequence). V lost 0 bases, J lost 11 bases, and 13 bases stayed unmatched. This CDR3 is CASSLAGTGPSGVQYF. Here the CDR3 DNA reads TGTGCCAGCAGCTTAGCAGGGACAGGCCCTTCGGGAGTGCAGTATTTT.

This clonotype was picked up a small number of times. The rearrangement links TRBV15 to TRBJ2-4; D perhaps matches TRBD2 (5 bases). V lost 4 bases to trimming and J lost 1 base, with 11 bases between them. The CDR3 loop spans 15 amino acids. CDR1 is LNHNV, CDR2 YYDKDF, per germline (reference sequence). The CDR3 DNA sequence: TGTGCCACCAGCAACGGGGTACGGGCCAAAAACATTCAGTACTTC. This gives the protein CATSNGVRAKNIQYF.

As regards this clonotype: This could be a read error, since a much larger clone is one nucleotide away. The chain couples TRBV12-3 or TRBV12-4 to TRBJ1-1, with 7 bases fitting TRBD1. J was trimmed by 5 bases and V by 5 bases; bases with no gene match: 11. The CDR3 is 15 amino acids. CDR3 sequence (DNA): TGTGCCAGCAGTACGCTGAGACAGGGTAGGACTGAAGCTTTCTTT. Protein: CASSTLRQGRTEAFF.

This clonotype has ten or more counts. This chain connects TRBV5-1 to TRBJ2-1; TRBD2 matches at 14 bases. The V and J ends lost 4 bases and 7 bases, in that order; junction bases with no gene match: 4. The CDR3 spans 15 residues. Germline V gene sequence: CDR1 SGHRS, CDR2 YFSETQ. The CDR3 DNA reads TGCGCCAGCAGCGCCGGGACTAGCGGGAGTAATGAGCAGTTCTTC. As protein: CASSAGTSGSNEQFF. Drawing the rest from reference TRBV5-1 and TRBJ2-1, the complete variable domain is KAGVTQTPRYLIKTRGQQVTLSCSPISGHRSVSWYQQTPGQGLQFLFEYFSETQRNKGNFPGRFSGRQFSNSRSEMNVSTLELGDSALYLCASSAGTSGSNEQFFGPGTRLTVL.

This clonotype was picked up many times. The chain has TRBV29-1 and TRBJ2-2, with D possibly TRBD2 on 6 matching bases. V was clipped by 7 bases and J by 0 bases, with 12 bases between them. The germline CDR1 and CDR2 sequences are SQVTM and ANQGSEA. This CDR3 has 14 amino acids. In DNA form, the CDR3 reads TGCAGCGGTGCCCGGGGGACGAACACCGGGGAGCTGTTTTTT. Translating it yields CSGARGTNTGELFF.

The chain links TRBV7-3 to TRBJ2-7; 10 positions agree with TRBD2. Germline CDR1 and CDR2: SGHTA and FQGTGA. Losses at the gene ends were 5 bases for V and 5 bases for J; bases not matched to a gene: 6. CDR3 length equals 14 residues. The CDR3 region has the DNA TGTGCCAGCAGCCCCAGCGGGGGGGGCCACGAGCAGTACTTC. Translation: CASSPSGGGHEQYF. Supplemented by reference TRBV7-3 and TRBJ2-7, the full variable domain reads GAGVSQTPSNKVTEKGKYVELRCDPISGHTALYWYRQSLGQGPEFLIYFQGTGAADDSGLPNDRFFAVRPEGSVSTLKIQRTERGDSAVYLCASSPSGGGHEQYFGPGTRLTVT.

This chain uses TRBV11-1 with TRBJ2-1; TRBD1 matches at 7 bases. Germline CDR1 is SGHAT and CDR2 is FQDESV (reference sequence). The CDR3 spans 19 residues. Trimming took 1 base from V and 6 from J; bases not matched to a gene: 18. In DNA form, the CDR3 reads TGTGCCAGCAGCTTAGAGGCCCAGGGGGATTTTAATTTCATCAATGAGCAGTTCTTC. Translation: CASSLEAQGDFNFINEQFF.